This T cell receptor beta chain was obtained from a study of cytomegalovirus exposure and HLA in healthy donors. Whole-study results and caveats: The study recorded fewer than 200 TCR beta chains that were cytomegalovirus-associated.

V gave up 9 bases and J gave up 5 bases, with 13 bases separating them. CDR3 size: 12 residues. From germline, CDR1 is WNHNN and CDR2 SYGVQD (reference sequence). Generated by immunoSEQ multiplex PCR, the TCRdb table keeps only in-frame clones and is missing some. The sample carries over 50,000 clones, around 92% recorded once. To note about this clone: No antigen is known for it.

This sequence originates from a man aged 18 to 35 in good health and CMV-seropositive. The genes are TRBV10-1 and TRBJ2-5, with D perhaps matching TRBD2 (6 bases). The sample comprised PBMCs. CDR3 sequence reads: CASSTGSETQYF. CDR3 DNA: TGCGCCAGTAGCACCGGGAGCGAGACCCAGTACTTC.